One sample yielded the 23 T cell receptor beta chains listed below, sequenced in a study of shared clonotypes between healthy human individuals. Data came from immunoSEQ multiplex PCR; TCRdb stores just in-frame clones and leaves some out. The data hold around 2.1 million clones, with around 95% observed a single time. Specimen: naive CD4+ T cells sorted from blood. As for subset: CD45RA+ positively selected. These receptors all stem from a man between 18 and 29 years old in good health.

Regarding this clone: Other nucleotide sequences in the sample specify the same CDR3. CDR3 bases: TGTGCCATCACTAGGACAGGGGCAGATACGCAGTATTTT. Translating it yields CAITRTGADTQYF. V and J are TRBV10-3 and TRBJ2-3; 9 bases agree with TRBD1. The V gene's germline CDR1 is ENHRY and CDR2 SYGVKD. The CDR3 contains 13 residues. V shed 7 bases and J 4 bases; nucleotides not matched to a gene: 3.

The rearrangement uses TRBV4-2 and TRBJ2-7; 7 bases agree with TRBD1. The germline V gene encodes CDR1 LGHNA and CDR2 YNFKEQ. With 1 base clipped from V and 3 bases from J, the junction kept 6 bases outside the gene matches. This CDR3 contains 15 residues. The CDR3 nucleotides are TGTGCCAGCAGCCAAGTATCGGGACAGCGCTACGAGCAGTACTTC. Its translation is CASSQVSGQRYEQYF.

J is TRBJ2-7 and V is TRBV5-5; D possibly matches TRBD1 or TRBD2 (5 bases each). This CDR3 region has 15 residues. V shed 1 base and J shed 6 bases, with 17 bases lying between them. Germline loops: CDR1 SGHKS, CDR2 YYEKEE (reference sequence). CDR3 in DNA: TGTGCCAGCAGCTTGACCGGGGCACGGTCTGGCGAGCAGTACTTC. This translates into CASSLTGARSGEQYF.

The genes are TRBV7-2 and TRBJ2-7; 10 bases map to TRBD1. CDR3 length: 15 residues. J lost 3 bases, V lost 5 bases, and 7 bases had no gene match. Germline CDR1 and CDR2: SGHTA and FQGNSA. The CDR3 bases are TGTGCCAGCAGCCCATCGGGACAGGGGAACTACGAGCAGTACTTC. The encoded protein is CASSPSGQGNYEQYF.

The chain links TRBV18 to TRBJ2-7; TRBD2 is a possible D gene (6 bases). Germline V CDR1 and CDR2: KGHSH, LQKENI. V shed 1 base and J shed 0 bases, with 10 bases lying between them. This CDR3 is 15 amino acids long. The CDR3 DNA sequence: TGTGCCAGCTCACCACTAGCGGTGGACTCCTACGAGCAGTACTTC. Amino acids: CASSPLAVDSYEQYF. Full variable domain (missing parts from reference TRBV18 and TRBJ2-7): NAGVMQNPRHLVRRRGQEARLRCSPMKGHSHVYWYRQLPEEGLKFMVYLQKENIIDESGMPKERFSAEFPKEGPSILRIQQVVRGDSAAYFCASSPLAVDSYEQYFGPGTRLTVT.

The chain joins TRBV27 to TRBJ2-6; D gene unclear. V gave up 7 bases and J gave up 4 bases, with 8 bases separating them. Germline V gene sequence: CDR1 MNHEY, CDR2 SMNVEV (reference sequence). The CDR3 totals 13 residues. The CDR3 protein is CASKYEGANVLTF. The CDR3 nucleotides are TGTGCCAGCAAGTACGAAGGGGCCAACGTCCTGACTTTC.

This clone was recorded once. The rearrangement joins TRBV28 to TRBJ2-3; D may be TRBD1 (6 bases). Trimming removed 6 bases at V and 4 bases at J, with 11 bases between. There are 13 residues in the CDR3. Germline V gene data show CDR1 as MDHEN and CDR2 as SYDVKM. The CDR3 nucleotides read TGTGCCAGCAGGAGTGGGGGCGCAGATACGCAGTATTTT. Translation gives CASRSGGADTQYF.

The chain links TRBV21-1 to TRBJ2-7. TRBV21-1 counts as a pseudogene. The CDR3 is made up of 14 amino acids. The CDR3 sequence: CASSKALRPYEQYF. In DNA, the CDR3 is TGTGCCAGCAGCAAAGCGCTGCGACCCTACGAGCAGTACTTC.

This chain connects TRBV28 to TRBJ1-5; the match to TRBD1 covers 10 bases. There are 17 residues in the CDR3. Germline V gene sequence: CDR1 MDHEN, CDR2 SYDVKM. The V segment lost 3 bases and the J segment 7 bases; nucleotides outside the gene matches: 12. The CDR3 region has the DNA TGTGCCAGCAGTTTTTCCCCCGGACAGGGGGGAAGGCAGCCCCAGCATTTT. This codes for CASSFSPGQGGRQPQHF.

This chain links TRBV2 with TRBJ2-1; D is unresolved. The CDR3 has 13 residues. The V and J ends lost 2 bases and 4 bases respectively, with 6 bases between them. Germline CDR1 and CDR2: SNHLY and FYNNEI. The CDR3 nucleotides are TGTGCCAGCAGTGAACCCGGTTACAATGAGCAGTTCTTC. Its protein product is CASSEPGYNEQFF.

The chain couples TRBV7-2 to TRBJ2-7; D may correspond to TRBD1 or TRBD2 (6 bases each). Germline V gene sequence: CDR1 SGHTA, CDR2 FQGNSA. CDR3 size: 16 residues. V was cut by 1 base and J by 0 bases, with 13 bases left in between. The CDR3 spells CASSLVWGALSYEQYF. In DNA form, the CDR3 reads TGTGCCAGCAGCTTAGTTTGGGGGGCTCTCTCCTACGAGCAGTACTTC.

This chain connects TRBV27 to TRBJ2-7; D remains ambiguous. Trimming left V 5 bases short and J 2 bases short, with 13 bases between. Germline values: CDR1 MNHEY, CDR2 SMNVEV (reference sequence). This CDR3 contains 14 residues. The CDR3 loop reads CASSAQVFPYEQYF. CDR3 DNA sequence: TGTGCCAGCAGTGCTCAGGTGTTCCCCTACGAGCAGTACTTC.

This clone was counted a single time. In the same sample, other DNA sequences code for this CDR3. V and J are TRBV6-5 and TRBJ1-1; maybe TRBD1 (6 bases). The CDR3 spans 11 residues. CDR1 is MNHEY, CDR2 SVGAGI, per germline. V lost 6 bases, J lost 5 bases, and 7 bases lay in between. The CDR3 loop is CASRTGTEAFF. CDR3 bases: TGTGCCAGCAGAACAGGGACTGAAGCTTTCTTT.

The rearrangement uses TRBV11-2 and TRBJ2-7, with D possibly being TRBD1 or TRBD2 (5 bases each). Germline V lookup: CDR1 SGHAT, CDR2 FQNNGV. The CDR3 sequence is 15 residues long. V lost 3 bases, J lost 4 bases, and 16 bases lay in between. The CDR3 nucleotides read TGTGCCAGCAGCTTTTCAGGCTTCGGGGCTTACGAGCAGTACTTC. As protein: CASSFSGFGAYEQYF.

Notes on this clone: Other DNA sequences in this specimen translate into the identical CDR3. This chain joins TRBV18 and TRBJ1-1; 7 bases are shared with TRBD1. V shed 4 bases, J shed 0 bases, and the junction held 2 bases outside the gene matches. The V gene's germline CDR1 is KGHSH and CDR2 LQKENI. This CDR3 has 14 amino acids. As DNA, the CDR3 is TGTGCCAGCTCACTCGGGACAGTGAACACTGAAGCTTTCTTT. It translates to CASSLGTVNTEAFF.

In regard to this clone: The sample holds other DNA sequences that translate to the same CDR3. CDR3 region: CSARGSDTQYF. The DNA of the CDR3 is TGCAGTGCTAGGGGATCAGATACGCAGTATTTT. V and J are TRBV20-1 and TRBJ2-3, with unresolved D. V lost 3 bases to trimming and J lost 4 bases, with 5 bases between them. CDR3 size: 11 residues. Germline assignment: CDR1 DFQATT and CDR2 SNEGSKA (reference sequence).

As concerns this clone: Within the sample, other DNA sequences also encode this same CDR3. The CDR3 nucleotides read TGTGCCAGCTCACGGGGACAGGGAGAAGGGTACGAGCAGTACTTC. It yields the protein CASSRGQGEGYEQYF. The chain is built from TRBV18 and TRBJ2-7, with 9 bases lining up with TRBD1. Germline V lookup: CDR1 KGHSH, CDR2 LQKENI. V lost 4 bases, J lost 4 bases, and 8 bases stayed unmatched. The CDR3 contains 15 residues. The full variable domain, its missing parts supplied by reference TRBV18 and TRBJ2-7, is NAGVMQNPRHLVRRRGQEARLRCSPMKGHSHVYWYRQLPEEGLKFMVYLQKENIIDESGMPKERFSAEFPKEGPSILRIQQVVRGDSAAYFCASSRGQGEGYEQYFGPGTRLTVT.

The chain has TRBV19 and TRBJ1-5, with TRBD1 matching over 8 bases. CDR3 length equals 13 residues. Unmatched junction bases numbered 3, after V lost 6 bases and J lost 5 bases. CDR1 LNHDA and CDR2 SQIVND come from the germline V gene (reference sequence). The CDR3 DNA sequence: TGTGCCAGTAGATTACAGGGGGATCAGCCCCAGCATTTT. It codes for CASRLQGDQPQHF.

On this clone itself: This sample also contains other DNA sequences that code for the same CDR3. This chain connects TRBV7-2 to TRBJ2-2; 8 nucleotides match TRBD2. Germline CDR1 is SGHTA and CDR2 is FQGNSA. Trimming at V came to 3 bases and at J to 4 bases, leaving 4 bases not matched to a gene. The CDR3 runs 15 residues. The CDR3 protein is CASSLGLAGTGELFF. In DNA, the CDR3 is TGTGCCAGCAGCTTGGGGCTAGCGGGCACCGGGGAGCTGTTTTTT.

The chain employs TRBV25-1 and TRBJ2-7; 7 bases map to TRBD2. V dropped 1 base and J dropped 11; count of bases not matched to a gene: 8. This CDR3 spans 13 amino acids. Germline V gene sequence: CDR1 MGHDK, CDR2 SYGVNS. CDR3 sequence reads: CASSEFASGVKYF. The CDR3 DNA follows: TGTGCCAGCAGTGAATTTGCTAGCGGCGTGAAGTACTTC.

The V and J genes are TRBV27 and TRBJ1-2; D uncertain. CDR3 size: 17 residues. Trimming took off 5 bases at V and 0 bases at J, with 19 bases between the two ends. The germline V gene encodes CDR1 MNHEY and CDR2 SMNVEV (reference sequence). CDR3 amino acids: CASSPLPQVGANYGYTF. The CDR3 DNA reads TGTGCCAGCAGTCCGCTCCCCCAGGTGGGAGCTAACTATGGCTACACCTTC.

The chain couples TRBV4-3 to TRBJ2-7; D may be TRBD1 (5 bases). The CDR3 consists of 14 residues. Germline CDR1 LGHNA, CDR2 YSLEER. V was pared by 1 base and J by 3 bases, with 10 bases between. CDR3 sequence: CASSQADRLYEQYF. The CDR3 bases are TGCGCCAGCAGCCAAGCTGACAGACTCTACGAGCAGTACTTC.

The V gene is TRBV19, the J gene TRBJ1-6, with D tentatively TRBD1 (6 bases). Germline V gene sequence: CDR1 LNHDA, CDR2 SQIVND (reference sequence). The CDR3 covers 16 residues. V lost 7 bases and J 7 bases, leaving 20 bases between the germline ends. CDR3 coding DNA: TGTGCCAGTACCCCCCTCCCAGGACAGAGAAATTCACCCCTCCACTTT. Translating it yields CASTPLPGQRNSPLHF.